A single sample is the source of the 7 T cell receptor beta chains below, sequenced in a study of blood T cell repertoires in COVID-19. Using immunoSEQ multiplex PCR, the repertoire was profiled, and TCRdb retains in-frame clones only, with some absent. Of 270,000 or so clones in the sample, approximately 85% were seen once. Sample: peripheral blood. These receptors all stem from a human donor in a cohort sampled during active COVID-19.

The chain combines TRBV7-2 with TRBJ1-2; D is ambiguous. V shed 0 bases and J shed 8 bases, with 10 bases lying between them. This CDR3 has 13 residues. Looked up from germline, CDR1 is SGHTA and CDR2 is FQGNSA. The CDR3 reads CASSLAGGGGYTF. DNA of the CDR3: TGTGCCAGCAGCTTAGCAGGAGGTGGGGGCTACACCTTC.

The chain employs TRBV4-3 and TRBJ2-5, with 8 bases that match TRBD1. Germline assignment: CDR1 LGHNA and CDR2 YSLEER. V lost 4 bases to trimming and J lost 4 bases; unmatched junction nucleotides: 8. The CDR3 length is 15 residues. DNA for the CDR3: TGCGCCAGCAGCCGAGAAAGGGACAGGATAGAGACCCAGTACTTC. Translating it yields CASSRERDRIETQYF.

The V call is TRBV10-2, the J call TRBJ2-3; the D gene is possibly TRBD2 (5 bases). Trimming took off 2 bases at V and 2 bases at J, with 14 bases between the two ends. This CDR3 is 16 amino acids long. Germline assignment: CDR1 WSHSY and CDR2 SAAADI. The CDR3 nucleotides are TGCGCCAGCAGTGAGCGCAGCGGTCCAACCACAGATACGCAGTATTTT. Its translation: CASSERSGPTTDTQYF.

The chain recombines TRBV5-1 with TRBJ1-2; D is perhaps TRBD1 (6 bases). From germline, CDR1 is SGHRS and CDR2 YFSETQ. The CDR3 has 13 residues. Trimming took 1 base from V and 4 from J, leaving 8 bases between them. CDR3 in DNA: TGCGCCAGCAGCTTGCAGGGGCCCTATGGCTACACCTTC. Encoded protein: CASSLQGPYGYTF.

This chain joins TRBV29-1 and TRBJ2-3; unclear D gene. The CDR3 has 13 residues. CDR1 SQVTM and CDR2 ANQGSEA come from the germline V gene. V was shortened by 6 bases and J by 2 bases, with 12 bases between the two germline ends. The CDR3 bases are TGCAGCGTGACCAAGACAAACACAGATACGCAGTATTTT. Translated: CSVTKTNTDTQYF.

This chain's CDR3 is CASSRAGVGETQYF. The CDR3 DNA follows: TGTGCCAGCAGTAGAGCGGGAGTGGGAGAGACCCAGTACTTC. The chain joins TRBV7-9 to TRBJ2-5; the match to TRBD2 covers 8 bases. The length of the CDR3 is 14 residues. Germline-derived CDR1 and CDR2 are SEHNR and FQNEAQ (reference sequence). V shed 6 bases and J 4 bases; nucleotides not matched to a gene: 7.

V is TRBV3-1 (or the pseudogene TRBV3-2) and J is TRBJ1-5; no clear D gene. CDR1 LGHDT and CDR2 YNNKEL come from the germline V gene (reference sequence). The CDR3 contains 13 residues. The V gene lost 1 base and the J gene lost 6 bases, with 7 bases spanning the gap. The CDR3 sequence: CASSQALFQPQHF. The DNA of the CDR3 is TGTGCCAGCAGCCAAGCTCTTTTTCAGCCCCAGCATTTT.